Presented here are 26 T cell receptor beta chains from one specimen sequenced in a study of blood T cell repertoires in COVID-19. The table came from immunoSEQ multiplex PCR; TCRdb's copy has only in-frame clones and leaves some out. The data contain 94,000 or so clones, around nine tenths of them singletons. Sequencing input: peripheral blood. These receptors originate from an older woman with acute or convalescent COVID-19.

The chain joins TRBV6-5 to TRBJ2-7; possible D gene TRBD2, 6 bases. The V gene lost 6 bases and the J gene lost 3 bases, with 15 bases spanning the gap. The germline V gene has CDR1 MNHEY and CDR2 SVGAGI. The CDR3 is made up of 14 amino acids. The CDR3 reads CASSSGAVLYEQYF. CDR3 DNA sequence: TGTGCCAGCAGCTCGGGAGCCGTCCTCTACGAGCAGTACTTC.

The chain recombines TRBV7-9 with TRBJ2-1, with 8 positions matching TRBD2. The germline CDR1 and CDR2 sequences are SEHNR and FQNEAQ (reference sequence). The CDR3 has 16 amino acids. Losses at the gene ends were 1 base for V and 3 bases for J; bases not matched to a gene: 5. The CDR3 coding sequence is TGTGCCAGCAGCTTAGGGGGGAGCGGGAGCTACAATGAGCAGTTCTTC. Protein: CASSLGGSGSYNEQFF.

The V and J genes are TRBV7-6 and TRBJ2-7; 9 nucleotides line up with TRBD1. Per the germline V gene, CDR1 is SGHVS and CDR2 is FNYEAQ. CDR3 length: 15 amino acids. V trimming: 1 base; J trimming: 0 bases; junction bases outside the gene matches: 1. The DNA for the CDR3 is TGTGCCAGCAGCTTAGGGGGACAGGGCTCCTACGAGCAGTACTTC. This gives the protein CASSLGGQGSYEQYF.

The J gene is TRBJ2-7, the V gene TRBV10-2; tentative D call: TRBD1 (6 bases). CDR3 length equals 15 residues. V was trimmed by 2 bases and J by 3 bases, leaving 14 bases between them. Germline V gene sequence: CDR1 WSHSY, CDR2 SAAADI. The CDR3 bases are TGCGCCAGCAGTGAGACGGACAGTATTAACTACGAGCAGTACTTC. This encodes CASSETDSINYEQYF.

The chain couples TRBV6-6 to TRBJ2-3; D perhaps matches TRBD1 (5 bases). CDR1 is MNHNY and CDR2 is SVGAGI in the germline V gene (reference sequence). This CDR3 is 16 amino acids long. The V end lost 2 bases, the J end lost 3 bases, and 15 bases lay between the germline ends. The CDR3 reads CASSYGYGASTDTQYF. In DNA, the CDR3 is TGTGCCAGCAGTTACGGTTATGGGGCTAGTACAGATACGCAGTATTTT.

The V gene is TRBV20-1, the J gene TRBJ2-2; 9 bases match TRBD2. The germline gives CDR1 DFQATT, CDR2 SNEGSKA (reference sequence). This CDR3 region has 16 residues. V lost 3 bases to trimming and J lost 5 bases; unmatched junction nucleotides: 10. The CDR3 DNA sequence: TGCAGTGCTAGTAAGTCCGAGACTAGCGGTACCGGGGAGCTGTTTTTT. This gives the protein CSASKSETSGTGELFF.

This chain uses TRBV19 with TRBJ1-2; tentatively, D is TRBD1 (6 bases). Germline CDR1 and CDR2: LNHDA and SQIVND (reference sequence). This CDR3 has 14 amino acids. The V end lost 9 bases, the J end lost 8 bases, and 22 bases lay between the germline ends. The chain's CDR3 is CASRGSGSVSGYTF. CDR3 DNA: TGTGCCAGCAGGGGTAGCGGGTCGGTCTCCGGCTACACCTTC.

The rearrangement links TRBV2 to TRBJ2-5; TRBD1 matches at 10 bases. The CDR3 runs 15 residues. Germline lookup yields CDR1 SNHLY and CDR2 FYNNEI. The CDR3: CGDRDRGLPEETQYF. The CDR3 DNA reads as TGTGGGGACCGGGACAGGGGACTTCCCGAAGAGACCCAGTACTTC.

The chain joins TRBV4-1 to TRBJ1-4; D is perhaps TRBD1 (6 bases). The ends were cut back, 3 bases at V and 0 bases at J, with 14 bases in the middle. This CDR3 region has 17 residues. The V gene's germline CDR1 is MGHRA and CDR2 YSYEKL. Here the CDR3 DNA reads TGCGCCAGCAGCCAGCAGGGGACCAAATCAACTAATGAAAAACTGTTTTTT. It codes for CASSQQGTKSTNEKLFF.

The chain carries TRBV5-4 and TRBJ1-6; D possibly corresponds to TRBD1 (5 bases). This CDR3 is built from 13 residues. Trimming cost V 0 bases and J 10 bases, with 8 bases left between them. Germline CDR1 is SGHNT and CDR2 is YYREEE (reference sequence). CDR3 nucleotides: TGTGCCAGCAGCTTGGAGACAGAGTCACCCCTCCACTTT. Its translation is CASSLETESPLHF.

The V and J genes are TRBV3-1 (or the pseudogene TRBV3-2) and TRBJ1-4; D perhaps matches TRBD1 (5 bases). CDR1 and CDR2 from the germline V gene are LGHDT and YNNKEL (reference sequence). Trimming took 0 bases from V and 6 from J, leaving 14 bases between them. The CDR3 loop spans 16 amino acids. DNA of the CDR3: TGTGCCAGCAGCCAAGATTTGGTATGGGGCCATGAAAAACTGTTTTTT. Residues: CASSQDLVWGHEKLFF.

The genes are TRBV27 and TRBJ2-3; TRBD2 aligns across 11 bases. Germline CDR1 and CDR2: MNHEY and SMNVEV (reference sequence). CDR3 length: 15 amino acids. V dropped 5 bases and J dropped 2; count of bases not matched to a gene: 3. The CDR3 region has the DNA TGTGCCAGCAGTCAACTAGCGGGAGCCACAGATACGCAGTATTTT. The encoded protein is CASSQLAGATDTQYF.

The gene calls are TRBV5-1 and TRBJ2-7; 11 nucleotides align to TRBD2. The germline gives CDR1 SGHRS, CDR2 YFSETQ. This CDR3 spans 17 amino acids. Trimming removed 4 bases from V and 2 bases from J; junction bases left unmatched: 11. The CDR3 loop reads CASSPGTSGVQTYEQYF. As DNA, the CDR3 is TGCGCCAGCAGCCCCGGGACTAGCGGAGTACAGACCTACGAGCAGTACTTC.

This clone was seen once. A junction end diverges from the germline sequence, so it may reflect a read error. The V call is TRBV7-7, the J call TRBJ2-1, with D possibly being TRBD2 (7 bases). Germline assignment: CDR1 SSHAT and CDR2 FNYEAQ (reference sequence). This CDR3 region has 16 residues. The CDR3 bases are TGTGCTAGCAGCTTGTTTCACGGGGAGGGGGTTAATGAGCAGTTCTTC. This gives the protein CASSLFHGEGVNEQFF.

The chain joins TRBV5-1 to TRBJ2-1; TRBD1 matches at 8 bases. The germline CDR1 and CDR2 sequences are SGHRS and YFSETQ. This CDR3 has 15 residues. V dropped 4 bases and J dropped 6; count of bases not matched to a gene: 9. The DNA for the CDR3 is TGCGCCAGCAGCCCATGGACAGGGACGATCAATGAGCAGTTCTTC. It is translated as CASSPWTGTINEQFF.

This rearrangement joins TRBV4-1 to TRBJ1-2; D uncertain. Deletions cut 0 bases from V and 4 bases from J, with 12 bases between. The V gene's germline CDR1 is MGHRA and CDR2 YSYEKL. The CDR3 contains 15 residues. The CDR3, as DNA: TGCGCCAGCAGCCAAGAATGGGCTACTTCCTATGGCTACACCTTC. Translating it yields CASSQEWATSYGYTF.

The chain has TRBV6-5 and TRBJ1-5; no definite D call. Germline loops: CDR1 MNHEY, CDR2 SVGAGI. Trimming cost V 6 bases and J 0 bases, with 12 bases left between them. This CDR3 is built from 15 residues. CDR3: CASSGRPFSNQPQHF. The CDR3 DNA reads TGTGCCAGCAGCGGCAGGCCGTTTAGCAATCAGCCCCAGCATTTT.

The CDR3 reads CASSPGLPNEQYF. Written as DNA, the CDR3 is TGTGCCAGCAGCCCGGGACTCCCTAATGAGCAGTACTTC. The chain combines TRBV28 with TRBJ2-7; D might be TRBD2 (6 bases). Germline CDR1 MDHEN, CDR2 SYDVKM. The V gene lost 6 bases and the J gene lost 7 bases, with 16 bases spanning the gap. The CDR3 consists of 13 residues.

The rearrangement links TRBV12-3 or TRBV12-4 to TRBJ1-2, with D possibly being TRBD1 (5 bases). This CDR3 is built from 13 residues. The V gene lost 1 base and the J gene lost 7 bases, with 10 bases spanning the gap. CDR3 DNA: TGTGCCAGCAGTTTAGTGGGGGGAGGTGGCTACACCTTC. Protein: CASSLVGGGGYTF.

CDR3 loop: CASREHGRDGELFF. The CDR3, as DNA: TGTGCCAGCAGGGAGCATGGTCGGGACGGGGAGCTGTTTTTT. This sequence joins TRBV6-5 and TRBJ2-2; a possible D gene is TRBD2 (5 bases). The CDR3 consists of 14 residues. Trimming left V 6 bases short and J 7 bases short, with 15 bases between. The germline V gene encodes CDR1 MNHEY and CDR2 SVGAGI.

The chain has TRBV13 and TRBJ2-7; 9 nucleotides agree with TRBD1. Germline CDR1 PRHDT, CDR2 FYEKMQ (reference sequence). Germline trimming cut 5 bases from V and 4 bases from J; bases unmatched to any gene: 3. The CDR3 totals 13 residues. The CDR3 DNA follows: TGTGCCAGCAGCACCGGACAGGGGTACGAGCAGTACTTC. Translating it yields CASSTGQGYEQYF. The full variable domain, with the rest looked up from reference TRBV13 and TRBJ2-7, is AAGVIQSPRHLIKEKRETATLKCYPIPRHDTVYWYQQGPGQDPQFLISFYEKMQSDKGSIPDRFSAQQFSDYHSELNMSSLELGDSALYFCASSTGQGYEQYFGPGTRLTVT.

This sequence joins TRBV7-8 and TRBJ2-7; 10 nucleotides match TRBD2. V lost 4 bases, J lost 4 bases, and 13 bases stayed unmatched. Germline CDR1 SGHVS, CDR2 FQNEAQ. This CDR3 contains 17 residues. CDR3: CASSSKQGTSVAYEQYF. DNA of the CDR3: TGTGCCAGCAGCTCCAAACAGGGGACTAGCGTCGCATACGAGCAGTACTTC.

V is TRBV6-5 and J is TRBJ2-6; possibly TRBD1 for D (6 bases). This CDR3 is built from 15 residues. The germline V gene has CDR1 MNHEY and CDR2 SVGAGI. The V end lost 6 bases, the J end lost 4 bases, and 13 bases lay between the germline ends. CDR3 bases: TGTGCCAGCAGAACACAGGGATCCGGGGCCAACGTCCTGACTTTC. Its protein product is CASRTQGSGANVLTF.

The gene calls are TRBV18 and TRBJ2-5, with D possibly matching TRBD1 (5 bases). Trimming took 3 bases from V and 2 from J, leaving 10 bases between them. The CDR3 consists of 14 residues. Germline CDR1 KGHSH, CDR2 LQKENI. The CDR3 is CASSPPGRQETQYF. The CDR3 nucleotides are TGTGCCAGCTCACCGCCAGGGCGGCAAGAGACCCAGTACTTC.

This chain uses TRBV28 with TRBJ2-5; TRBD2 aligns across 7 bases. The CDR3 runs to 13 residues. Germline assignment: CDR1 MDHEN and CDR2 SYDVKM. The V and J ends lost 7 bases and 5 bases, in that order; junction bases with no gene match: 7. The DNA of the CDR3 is TGTGCCAGCACTCCCGGGGGGAAGGAGACCCAGTACTTC. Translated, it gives CASTPGGKETQYF.

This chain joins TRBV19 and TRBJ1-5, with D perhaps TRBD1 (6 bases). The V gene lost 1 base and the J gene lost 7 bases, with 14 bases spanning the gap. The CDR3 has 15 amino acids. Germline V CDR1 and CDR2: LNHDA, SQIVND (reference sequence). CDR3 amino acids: CASSIVSGARQPQHF. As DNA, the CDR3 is TGTGCCAGTAGTATAGTTTCAGGGGCACGGCAGCCCCAGCATTTT.